The clone carrying this T cell receptor (beta chain) has at least ten counts. Antigen: not known. This table comes from immunoSEQ multiplex PCR, and its TCRdb copy is limited to in-frame clones, with some not included. In total the sample includes about 12,000 clones, none of them seen once. A marrow graft followed busulfan-fludarabine conditioning, with cyclophosphamide on days +3 and +4. The CDR3 extends over 15 amino acids. V dropped 3 bases and J dropped 4 bases, with 15 bases sitting between them. Germline V gene data show CDR1 as MNHEY and CDR2 as SMNVEV (reference sequence). The data were taken from a study of T cells after posttransplantation cyclophosphamide. The study's findings and limits: Donor-recipient repertoire similarity was low at 1-2 months, rising over year one. Tissue-infiltrating T cells from skin or gut overlapped little with blood T cells.

The sample in question was PBMCs, obtained after allogeneic stem cell transplant with posttransplant cyclophosphamide. The clonotype comes from a female patient in her forties or fifties who received an allogeneic stem cell transplant from a related donor, was CMV-positive, and had acute GVHD only. Some of the T cells may derive from the graft donor. The rearrangement uses TRBV27 and TRBJ1-2; a possible D gene is TRBD1 (6 bases). CDR3 residues: CASSFRGEHPYGYTF. The CDR3 DNA follows: TGTGCCAGCAGTTTCAGGGGAGAACACCCCTATGGCTACACCTTC.